This entry lists 15 T cell receptor beta chains sequenced from one sample in a study of blood T cell repertoires in COVID-19. TCRdb's table, derived via immunoSEQ multiplex PCR, lists solely in-frame clones and lacks some. This table holds fewer than 450,000 clones, approximately 89% found once. The sample was peripheral blood. All receptors come from a woman aged 45 to 65 with COVID-19, enrolled during active disease.

This chain links TRBV6-5 with TRBJ2-7, with 7 nucleotides matching TRBD1. Germline V gene sequence: CDR1 MNHEY, CDR2 SVGAGI. J gave up 3 bases and V 6 bases, and 8 bases lay outside the gene matches. This CDR3 has 14 amino acids. CDR3 residues: CASRYRDRLYEQYF. As DNA, the CDR3 is TGTGCCAGCAGGTATCGGGACAGACTCTACGAGCAGTACTTC.

This clone was seen once. The chain couples TRBV2 to TRBJ1-2; D remains ambiguous. CDR3 length equals 11 residues. The V gene's germline CDR1 is SNHLY and CDR2 FYNNEI. Trimming cost V 5 bases and J 4 bases, with 5 bases left between them. The CDR3 region is CASSRSYGYTF. In DNA, the CDR3 is TGTGCCAGCAGTCGGTCCTATGGCTACACCTTC.

V and J are TRBV30 and TRBJ2-2, with D perhaps matching TRBD1 (5 bases). V was pared by 2 bases and J by 1 base, with 8 bases between. The CDR3 has 14 residues. Germline V lookup: CDR1 GTSNPN, CDR2 SVGIG (reference sequence). CDR3 DNA: TGTGCCTGGAGTCAGGGCAGGAACACCGGGGAGCTGTTTTTT. This codes for CAWSQGRNTGELFF.

The rearrangement links TRBV29-1 to TRBJ2-2, with D possibly matching TRBD2 (5 bases). The germline V gene encodes CDR1 SQVTM and CDR2 ANQGSEA. Deletions cut 4 bases from V and 5 bases from J, with 5 bases between. The CDR3 totals 11 residues. CDR3: CSVGETGELFF. CDR3 bases: TGCAGCGTTGGGGAGACCGGGGAGCTGTTTTTT.

V is TRBV4-1 and J is TRBJ2-5; TRBD2 matches at 10 bases. The CDR3 totals 16 residues. Losses at the gene ends were 4 bases for V and 2 bases for J; bases not matched to a gene: 7. CDR1 and CDR2 from the germline V gene are MGHRA and YSYEKL. CDR3 sequence: CASSPSGAGGQETQYF. The CDR3 DNA sequence: TGCGCCAGCAGCCCGTCCGGAGCGGGGGGGCAAGAGACCCAGTACTTC.

This sequence joins TRBV6-1 and TRBJ1-5; D may be TRBD1 (6 bases). The CDR3 spans 11 residues. With 2 bases removed from V and 15 bases from J, the gap between germline ends came to 11 bases. CDR1 and CDR2 from the germline V gene are MNHNS and SASEGT. The CDR3 nucleotides read TGTGCCAGCAGTGAAACACAGGGATGGCATTTT. It yields the protein CASSETQGWHF.

The CDR3 nucleotides are TGTGCCAGCTCACCCGCAGGGGTCAACAATGAGCAGTTCTTC. Amino acids: CASSPAGVNNEQFF. V usage is TRBV18 and J usage is TRBJ2-1; TRBD1 might be the D (6 bases). The CDR3 sequence is 14 residues long. Trimming removed 3 bases at V and 5 bases at J, with 11 bases between. Germline V gene data show CDR1 as KGHSH and CDR2 as LQKENI.

The chain couples TRBV29-1 to TRBJ1-2; 7 bases fit TRBD1. Germline CDR1 SQVTM, CDR2 ANQGSEA. The CDR3 runs to 15 residues. With 0 bases clipped from V and 3 bases from J, the junction kept 7 bases outside the gene matches. The DNA of the CDR3 is TGCAGCGTTGAAGATAGTTATGACAGGGACTATGGCTACACCTTC. It is translated as CSVEDSYDRDYGYTF.

This clone occurred once. The V call is TRBV3-1 (or the pseudogene TRBV3-2), the J call TRBJ1-1; perhaps TRBD1 as D (5 bases). Trimming took off 4 bases at V and 8 bases at J, with 14 bases between the two ends. Germline assignment: CDR1 LGHDT and CDR2 YNNKEL (reference sequence). This CDR3 has 13 amino acids. The CDR3 region is CASSPSRVVEAFF. DNA of the CDR3: TGTGCCAGCAGCCCTTCCAGGGTGGTGGAAGCTTTCTTT.

The V call is TRBV27, the J call TRBJ1-5; 10 bases match TRBD1. V shed 6 bases, J shed 2 bases, and the junction held 10 bases outside the gene matches. The germline CDR1 and CDR2 sequences are MNHEY and SMNVEV (reference sequence). The CDR3 spans 17 residues. CDR3 in DNA: TGTGCCAGCAGCTTCGCGTCAGACAGGGGGCGCAATCAGCCCCAGCATTTT. Translation gives CASSFASDRGRNQPQHF.

The rearrangement links TRBV6-5 to TRBJ2-7; possible D gene TRBD1, 8 bases. The germline V gene has CDR1 MNHEY and CDR2 SVGAGI. V shed 6 bases and J shed 3 bases, with 15 bases lying between them. The CDR3 consists of 14 residues. CDR3 loop: CASSWTGRDYEQYF. In nucleotides, the CDR3 is TGTGCCAGCAGCTGGACAGGGAGGGACTACGAGCAGTACTTC.

The V gene is TRBV2, the J gene TRBJ1-6, with D perhaps TRBD1 (5 bases). The germline CDR1 and CDR2 sequences are SNHLY and FYNNEI. V was shortened by 4 bases and J by 0 bases, with 10 bases between the two germline ends. The CDR3 runs 16 residues. CDR3 region: CASSGGGSSYNSPLHF. The CDR3 nucleotides are TGTGCCAGCAGTGGGGGGGGGAGCTCCTATAATTCACCCCTCCACTTT.

The chain recombines TRBV7-9 with TRBJ2-2; possible D gene TRBD1, 6 bases. Trimming left V 0 bases short and J 7 bases short, with 9 bases between. The CDR3 consists of 14 residues. Germline V gives CDR1 SEHNR, CDR2 FQNEAQ (reference sequence). CDR3 in amino acids: CASSLARDNGELFF. The CDR3 DNA is TGTGCCAGCAGCTTAGCTAGGGACAACGGGGAGCTGTTTTTT.

The chain employs TRBV24-1 and TRBJ2-3; TRBD2 agrees at 8 bases. Germline-derived CDR1 and CDR2 are KGHDR and SFDVKD. There are 14 residues in the CDR3. The J segment lost 4 bases and the V segment lost 2 bases, leaving 1 base of the junction unmatched. CDR3 sequence (DNA): TGTGCCACCAGTGATTGGACTAGCTCAGATACGCAGTATTTT. This encodes CATSDWTSSDTQYF.

This clone was detected a few times. This chain connects TRBV3-1 (or the pseudogene TRBV3-2) to TRBJ1-2; a possible D gene is TRBD1 (6 bases). The CDR3 is made up of 14 amino acids. Trimming cost V 0 bases and J 6 bases, with 11 bases left between them. Germline V gives CDR1 LGHDT, CDR2 YNNKEL (reference sequence). CDR3 sequence reads: CASSQDWGLDGYTF. CDR3 nucleotide sequence: TGTGCCAGCAGCCAAGATTGGGGGCTTGATGGCTACACCTTC.